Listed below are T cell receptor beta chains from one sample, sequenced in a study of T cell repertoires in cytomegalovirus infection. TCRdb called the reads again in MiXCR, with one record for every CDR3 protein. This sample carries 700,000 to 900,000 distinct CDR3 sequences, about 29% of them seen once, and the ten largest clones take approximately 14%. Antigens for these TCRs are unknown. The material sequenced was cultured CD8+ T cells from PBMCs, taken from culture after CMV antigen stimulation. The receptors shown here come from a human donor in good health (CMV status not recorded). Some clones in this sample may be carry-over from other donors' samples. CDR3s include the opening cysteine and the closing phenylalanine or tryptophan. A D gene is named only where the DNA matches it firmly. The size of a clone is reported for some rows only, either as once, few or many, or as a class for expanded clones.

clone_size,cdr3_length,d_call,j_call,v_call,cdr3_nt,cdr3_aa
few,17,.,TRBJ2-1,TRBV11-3,TGTGCCAGCAGCTCCCACTTGGGGGCGGACCCCTACAATGAGCAGTTCTTC,CASSSHLGADPYNEQFF
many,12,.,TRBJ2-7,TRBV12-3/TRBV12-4,TGTGCCAGCAGCCCCGCCGGCTACGAGCAGTACTTC,CASSPAGYEQYF
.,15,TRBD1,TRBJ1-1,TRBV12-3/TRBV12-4,TGTGCCAGCAGCCTGATTACAGGGGGAGCCACTGAGGCTTTCTTT,CASSLITGGATEAFF
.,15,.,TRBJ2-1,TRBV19,TGTGCCAGTAGTATCTTCGGGGGCCGGGGCAATGAGCAGTTCTTC,CASSIFGGRGNEQFF
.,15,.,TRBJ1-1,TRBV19,TGTGCCAGTTCCTCCAGATGGGGGGAGAACACTGAAGCTTTCTTT,CASSSRWGENTEAFF
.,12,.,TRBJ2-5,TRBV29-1,TGCAGCGTTGAAGGGCTTATGGAGACCCAGTACTTC,CSVEGLMETQYF
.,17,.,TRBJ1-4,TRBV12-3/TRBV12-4,TGTGCCAGCAGCCAACCCGCGGTGGCGGGATCTAATGAAAAACTGTTTTTT,CASSQPAVAGSNEKLFF
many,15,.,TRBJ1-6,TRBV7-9,TGTGCCAGCAGCTTACCAGGCCTGGCTAATTCACCCCTCCACTTT,CASSLPGLANSPLHF
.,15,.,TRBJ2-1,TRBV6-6,TGTGCCAGCAGTTACTCTGCTGACTCCTACAATGAGCAGTTCTTC,CASSYSADSYNEQFF
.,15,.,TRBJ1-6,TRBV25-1,TGTGCCAGCAGTGAAAAAAGGTTCGGGTACTCACCCCTCCACTTT,CASSEKRFGYSPLHF
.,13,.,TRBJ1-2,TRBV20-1,TGCAGTGCTAGAGATCTAACAGCATATGGCTACACCTTC,CSARDLTAYGYTF
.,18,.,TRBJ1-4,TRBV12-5,TGTGCTAGTGGTTTGGTTTTCGAAGAGGGGAGACTAAATGAAAAACTGTTTTTT,CASGLVFEEGRLNEKLFF
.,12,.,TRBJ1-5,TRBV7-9,TGTGCCAGCAGCTATACAAATCAGCCCCAGCATTTT,CASSYTNQPQHF
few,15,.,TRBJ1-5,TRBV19,TGTGCCAGTAGTCCCAAGGCGGCCGGCAATCAGCCCCAGCATTTT,CASSPKAAGNQPQHF
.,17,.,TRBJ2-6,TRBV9,TGTGCCAGCAGCGTAGGTTTGAGTGTCTCTGGGGCCAACGTCCTGACTTTC,CASSVGLSVSGANVLTF
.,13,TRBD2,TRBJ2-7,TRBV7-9,TGTGCCAGCAGCCCGCCGGGACTAGACGAGCAGTACTTC,CASSPPGLDEQYF
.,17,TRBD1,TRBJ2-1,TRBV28,TGTGCCAGCAGAGGAAAAGATCGGGACAGGGCGCGCAATGAGCAGTTCTTC,CASRGKDRDRARNEQFF
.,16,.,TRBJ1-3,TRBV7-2,TGTGCCAGCAGCTTAGTCGTGGCGCGATCCGGAAACACCATATATTTT,CASSLVVARSGNTIYF
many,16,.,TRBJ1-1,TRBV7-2,TGTGCCAGCAGCTCCCCCGACAGATCCATGAACACTGAAGCTTTCTTT,CASSSPDRSMNTEAFF
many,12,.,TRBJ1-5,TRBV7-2,TGTGCCAGCAGCTTAGAGTATCAGCCCCAGCATTTT,CASSLEYQPQHF
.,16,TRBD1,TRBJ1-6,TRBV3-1,TGTGCCAGCAGCCAAGGGGGACAGGGGATGAGGTCACCCCTCCACTTT,CASSQGGQGMRSPLHF
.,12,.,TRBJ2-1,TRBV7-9,TGTGCCAACAGCTCCAGTCCCACCGAACCCAACTTC,CANSSSPTEPNF
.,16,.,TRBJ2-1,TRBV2,TGTGCCAGCAGTGTCGGCCTCCTGTCGTCCTACAATGAGCAGTTCTTC,CASSVGLLSSYNEQFF
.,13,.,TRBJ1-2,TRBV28,TGTGCCAGCAGTCAAATCCACAGGGCCGGCTACACCTTC,CASSQIHRAGYTF
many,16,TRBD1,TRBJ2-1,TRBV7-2,TGTGCCAGCAGCCTACCTACCGGGACAGGGTCCAATGAGCAGTTCTTC,CASSLPTGTGSNEQFF
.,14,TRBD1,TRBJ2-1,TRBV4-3,TGCGCCAGCAGCCAAGGACAGGGGTACAATGAGCAGTCCTTC,CASSQGQGYNEQSF
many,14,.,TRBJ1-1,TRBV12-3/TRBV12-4,TGTGCCAGCACCTATGGCCAGGGGAACACTGAAGCTTTCTTT,CASTYGQGNTEAFF